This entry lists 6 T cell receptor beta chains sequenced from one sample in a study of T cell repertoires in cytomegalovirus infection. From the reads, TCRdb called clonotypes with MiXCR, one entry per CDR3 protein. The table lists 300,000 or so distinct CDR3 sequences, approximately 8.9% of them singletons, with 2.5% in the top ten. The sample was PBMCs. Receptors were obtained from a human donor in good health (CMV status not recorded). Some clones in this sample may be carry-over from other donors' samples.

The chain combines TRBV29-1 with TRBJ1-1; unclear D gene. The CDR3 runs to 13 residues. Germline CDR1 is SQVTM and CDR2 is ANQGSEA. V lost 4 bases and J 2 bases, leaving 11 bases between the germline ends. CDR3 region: CSVVEKINTEAFF. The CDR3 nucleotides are TGCAGCGTTGTGGAAAAAATAAACACTGAAGCTTTCTTT.

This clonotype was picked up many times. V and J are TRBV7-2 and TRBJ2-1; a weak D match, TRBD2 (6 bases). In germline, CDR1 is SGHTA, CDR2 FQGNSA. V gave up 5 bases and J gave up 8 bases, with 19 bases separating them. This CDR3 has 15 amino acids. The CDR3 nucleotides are TGTGCCAGCAGCCCAACGGGACTCTCCTTGGATGAGCAGTTCTTC. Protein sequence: CASSPTGLSLDEQFF.

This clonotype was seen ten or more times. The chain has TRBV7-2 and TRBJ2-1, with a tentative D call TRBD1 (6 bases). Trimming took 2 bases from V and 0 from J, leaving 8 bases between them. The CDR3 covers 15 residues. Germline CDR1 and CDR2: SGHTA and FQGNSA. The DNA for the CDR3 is TGTGCCAGCAGCTTACAGGGGTCCTCCTACAATGAGCAGTTCTTC. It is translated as CASSLQGSSYNEQFF.

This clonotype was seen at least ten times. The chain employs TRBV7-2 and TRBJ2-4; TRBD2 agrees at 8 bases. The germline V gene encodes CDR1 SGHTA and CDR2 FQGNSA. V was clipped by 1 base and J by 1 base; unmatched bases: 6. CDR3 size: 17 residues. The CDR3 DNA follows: TGTGCCAGCAGCTTAGAATCCGGGGGGGCCGCCAAAAACATTCAGTACTTC. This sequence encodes CASSLESGGAAKNIQYF. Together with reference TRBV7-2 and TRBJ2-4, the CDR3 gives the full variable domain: GAGVSQSPSNKVTEKGKDVELRCDPISGHTALYWYRQSLGQGLEFLIYFQGNSAPDKSGLPSDRFSAERTGGSVSTLTIQRTQQEDSAVYLCASSLESGGAAKNIQYFGAGTRLSVL.

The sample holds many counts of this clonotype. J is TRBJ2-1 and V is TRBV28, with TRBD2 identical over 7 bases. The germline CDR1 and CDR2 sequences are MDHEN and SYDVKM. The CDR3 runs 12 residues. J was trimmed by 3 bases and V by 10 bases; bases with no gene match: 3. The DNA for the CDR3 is TGTGCCATAGGCGGGGGCTACAATGAGCAGTTCTTC. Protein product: CAIGGGYNEQFF. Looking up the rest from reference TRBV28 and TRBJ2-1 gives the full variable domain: DVKVTQSSRYLVKRTGEKVFLECVQDMDHENMFWYRQDPGLGLRLIYFSYDVKMKEKGDIPEGYSVSREKKERFSLILESASTNQTSMYLCAIGGGYNEQFFGPGTRLTVL.

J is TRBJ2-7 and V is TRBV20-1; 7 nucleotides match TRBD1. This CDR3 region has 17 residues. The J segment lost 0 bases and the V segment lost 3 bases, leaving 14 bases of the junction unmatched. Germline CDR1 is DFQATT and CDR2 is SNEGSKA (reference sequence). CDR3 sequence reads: CSASHATYDRDSYEQYF. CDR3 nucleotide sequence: TGCAGTGCTAGCCACGCCACATACGACAGGGACTCCTACGAGCAGTACTTC.